This T cell receptor (beta chain) stems from a study of T cell changes during pregnancy in multiple sclerosis. Germline-derived CDR1 and CDR2 are SGHTA and FQGNSA. The CDR3 has 15 amino acids. The V gene end was trimmed by 2 bases and the J gene end by 10 bases; junction bases not matched to a gene: 9. Profiled with immunoSEQ multiplex PCR; TCRdb holds only in-frame clones, not every one. The sample carries more than 30,000 clones, about 90% recorded once. The sample consisted of CD4+ T cells from peripheral blood mononuclear cells, taken before pregnancy. This chain links TRBV7-2 with TRBJ2-1, with 9 bases lining up with TRBD2. The TCR comes from a female donor with multiple sclerosis, enrolled in a pregnancy study. The CDR3 is CASSLRRGGPQEQFF. CDR3 nucleotides: TGTGCCAGCAGCTTACGGCGGGGGGGACCTCAGGAGCAGTTCTTC.